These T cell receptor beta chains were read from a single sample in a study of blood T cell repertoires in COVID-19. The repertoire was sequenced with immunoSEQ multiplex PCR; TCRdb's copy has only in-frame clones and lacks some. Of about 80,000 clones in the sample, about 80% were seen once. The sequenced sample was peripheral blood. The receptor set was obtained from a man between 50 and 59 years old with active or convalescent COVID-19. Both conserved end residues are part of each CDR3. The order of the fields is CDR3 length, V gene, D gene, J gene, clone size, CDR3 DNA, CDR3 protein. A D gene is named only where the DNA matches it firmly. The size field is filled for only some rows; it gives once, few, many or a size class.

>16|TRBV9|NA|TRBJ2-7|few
TGTGCCAGCAGCCCCCGGGACTCCACCTGGGAGAACGAGCAGTACTTC
CASSPRDSTWENEQYF
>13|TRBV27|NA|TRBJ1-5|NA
TGTGCCAGCAGTTATAATAGCAATCAGCCCCAGCATTTT
CASSYNSNQPQHF
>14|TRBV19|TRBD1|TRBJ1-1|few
TGTGCCAGTCGCCCGGGACAGGGTGTACTCGAAGCTTTCTTT
CASRPGQGVLEAFF
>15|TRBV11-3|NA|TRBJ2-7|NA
TGTGCCAGCAGCTTGGTAGTAGCGGCCTCCTACGAGCAGTACTTC
CASSLVVAASYEQYF
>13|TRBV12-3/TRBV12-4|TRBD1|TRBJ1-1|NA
TGTGCCATCAGAACGAGATCGACAGGGACAGCTTTCTTT
CAIRTRSTGTAFF
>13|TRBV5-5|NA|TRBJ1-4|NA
TGTGCCAGCGGAACAGGGCCCAATGAAAAACTGTTTTTT
CASGTGPNEKLFF
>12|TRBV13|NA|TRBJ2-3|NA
TGTGCCACATCCGGAAGGGGTGATACGCAGTATTTT
CATSGRGDTQYF
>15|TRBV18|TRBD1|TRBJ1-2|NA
TGTGCCAGCTCACCCGATGGGACAGCCACCTATGGCTACACCTTC
CASSPDGTATYGYTF
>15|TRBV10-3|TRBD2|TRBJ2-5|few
TGTGCCATCAGTGCAGGGACTAGCGGGGGGGAGACCCAGTACTTC
CAISAGTSGGETQYF
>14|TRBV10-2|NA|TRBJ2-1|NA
TGCGCCAGCAGTGACCCGATACAGGGATACGAGCAGTTCTTC
CASSDPIQGYEQFF
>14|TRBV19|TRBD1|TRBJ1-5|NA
TGTGCCAGTAGTATGGGACAGGACTATCAGCCCCAGCATTTT
CASSMGQDYQPQHF
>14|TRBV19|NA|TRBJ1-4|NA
TGTGCCAGTTCTGTGACTAGTAATAATGAAAAACTGTTTTTT
CASSVTSNNEKLFF
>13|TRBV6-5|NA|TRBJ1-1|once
TGTGCCAGCAGTTTCGGACAGAGCACTGAAGCTTTCTTT
CASSFGQSTEAFF
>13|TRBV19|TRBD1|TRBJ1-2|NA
TGTGCCAGTAGTAGGACAGGTGGTGGGGGCTACACCTTC
CASSRTGGGGYTF
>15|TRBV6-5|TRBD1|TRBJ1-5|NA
TGTGCCAGCAGACCCGGGACAGTTCTCAATCAGCCCCAGCATTTT
CASRPGTVLNQPQHF
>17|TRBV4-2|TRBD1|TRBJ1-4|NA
TGTGCCAGCAGCGGCAGGGGGATGACTCCAACTAATGAAAAACTGTTTTTT
CASSGRGMTPTNEKLFF
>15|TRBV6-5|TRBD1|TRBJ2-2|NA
TGTGCCAGCAGGAGGGGGACAGGGAGCACCGGGGAGCTGTTTTTT
CASRRGTGSTGELFF
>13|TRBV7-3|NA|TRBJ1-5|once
TGTGCCAGCAGCCTTGGACACCTTCAGCCCCAGCATTTT
CASSLGHLQPQHF
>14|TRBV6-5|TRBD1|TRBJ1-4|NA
TGTGCCAGCAGCCGAGCCGACAGGGCTGAAAAACTGTTTTTT
CASSRADRAEKLFF
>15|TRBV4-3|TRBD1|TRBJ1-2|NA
TGCGCCAGCAGCCCTGGACAGGGAAATTACTATGGCTACACCTTC
CASSPGQGNYYGYTF
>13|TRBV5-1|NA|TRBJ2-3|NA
TGCGCCAGCAGCTTGCAGGGCCCTAATACGCAGTATTTT
CASSLQGPNTQYF
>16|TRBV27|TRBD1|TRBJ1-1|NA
TGTGCCAGCAGTGCTGACAGGGGCGGTCGGAACACTGAAGCTTTCTTT
CASSADRGGRNTEAFF
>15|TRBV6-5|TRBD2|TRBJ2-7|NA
TGTGCCAGTAACTACCTAGCGGTTAGCTCCTACGAGCAGTACTTC
CASNYLAVSSYEQYF
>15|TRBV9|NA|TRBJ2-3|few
TGTGCCAGCAGCACCCAACGGGACTCCACAGATACGCAGTATTTT
CASSTQRDSTDTQYF
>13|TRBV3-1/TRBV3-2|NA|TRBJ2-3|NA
TGTGCCAGCAGCCAAGATAGAGCTGATACGCAGTATTTT
CASSQDRADTQYF
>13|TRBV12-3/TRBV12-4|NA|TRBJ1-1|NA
TGTGCCAGCAGGGGGGCGGGGAACACTGAAGCTTTCTTT
CASRGAGNTEAFF
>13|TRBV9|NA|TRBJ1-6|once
TGTGCCAGCAGCGTAGCTTCTAATTCACCCCTCCACTTT
CASSVASNSPLHF
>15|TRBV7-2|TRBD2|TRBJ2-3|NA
TGTGCCAGCAGCTTAGTAGCGGGGCTAACAGATACGCAGTATTTT
CASSLVAGLTDTQYF
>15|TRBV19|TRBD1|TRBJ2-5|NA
TGTGCCAGTAGTACGGCATTGAGGGGGCGAGAGACCCAGTACTTC
CASSTALRGRETQYF
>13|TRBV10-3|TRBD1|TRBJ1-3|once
TGTGCCACTCTCCCGGGACAGGGAAACACCATATATTTT
CATLPGQGNTIYF
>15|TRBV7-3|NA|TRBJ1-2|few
TGTGCCAGCAGCTTACAGCCAGCGACCCGGTATGGCTACACCTTC
CASSLQPATRYGYTF
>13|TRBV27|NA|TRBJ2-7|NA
TGTGCCAGCAGCCCCACTGTATCCTACGAGCAGTACTTC
CASSPTVSYEQYF
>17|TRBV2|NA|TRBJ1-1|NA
TGTGCCAGCAGTGAGGGAGGGGCCAGCTTCTTGAACACTGAAGCTTTCTTT
CASSEGGASFLNTEAFF
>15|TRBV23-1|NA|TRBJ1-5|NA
TGCGCCAGCGGGCCGAAACAGGGAAGCAATCAGCCCCAGCATTTT
CASGPKQGSNQPQHF
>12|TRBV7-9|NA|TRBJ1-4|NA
TGTGCCAGCAGCGAGGTTGGTGAAAAACTGTTTTTT
CASSEVGEKLFF
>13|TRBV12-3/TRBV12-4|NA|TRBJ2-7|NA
TGTGCCAGCAGTCCGCAGGGCGGGGATGAGCAGTACTTC
CASSPQGGDEQYF
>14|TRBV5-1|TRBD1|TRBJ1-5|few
TGCGCCAGCAGCCGGACAGGGGACAATCAGCCCCAGCATTTT
CASSRTGDNQPQHF
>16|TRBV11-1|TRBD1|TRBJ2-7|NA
TGTGCCAGCAGCCTAGAAGGGACAGGGGGCAATTACGAGCAGTACTTC
CASSLEGTGGNYEQYF
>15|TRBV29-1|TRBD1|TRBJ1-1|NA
TGCAGCGTTCAGCCCCGACAGGGTTTGAACACTGAAGCTTTCTTT
CSVQPRQGLNTEAFF
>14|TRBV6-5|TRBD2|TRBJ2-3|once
TGTGCCAGCTCCCGGACTAGTCTTACAGATACGCAGTATTTT
CASSRTSLTDTQYF
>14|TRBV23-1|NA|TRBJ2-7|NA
TGCGCCAGCAGTCAGGGGCGGCCGGGCTACGAGCAGTACTTC
CASSQGRPGYEQYF
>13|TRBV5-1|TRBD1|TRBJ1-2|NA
TGCGCCAGCAGCTTGGAAGGGACAGCCAGTGACGCCTTC
CASSLEGTASDAF
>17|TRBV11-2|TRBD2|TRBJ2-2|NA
TGTGCCAGCAGCCTGACTAGCGGGGGTGTAGGGACCGGGGAGCTGTTTTTT
CASSLTSGGVGTGELFF
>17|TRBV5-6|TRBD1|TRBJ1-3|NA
TGTGCCAGCAGCCTTTGGGACAGTCTAATCCCTGGAAACACCATATATTTT
CASSLWDSLIPGNTIYF
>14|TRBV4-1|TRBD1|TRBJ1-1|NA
TGCGCCAGCCGAGAAGGGACAGGGACCACTGAAGCTTTCTTT
CASREGTGTTEAFF